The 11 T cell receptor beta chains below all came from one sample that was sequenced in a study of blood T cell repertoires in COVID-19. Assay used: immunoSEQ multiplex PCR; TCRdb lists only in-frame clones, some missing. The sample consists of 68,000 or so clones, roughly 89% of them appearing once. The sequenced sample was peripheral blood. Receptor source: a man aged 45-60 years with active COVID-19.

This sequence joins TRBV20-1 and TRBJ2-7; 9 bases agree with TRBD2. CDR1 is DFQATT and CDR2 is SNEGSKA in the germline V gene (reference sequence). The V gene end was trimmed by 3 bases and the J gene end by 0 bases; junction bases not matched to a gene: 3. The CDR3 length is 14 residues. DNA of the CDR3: TGCAGTGCTAGTCCTAGCGGGGCCTCCTACGAGCAGTACTTC. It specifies CSASPSGASYEQYF.

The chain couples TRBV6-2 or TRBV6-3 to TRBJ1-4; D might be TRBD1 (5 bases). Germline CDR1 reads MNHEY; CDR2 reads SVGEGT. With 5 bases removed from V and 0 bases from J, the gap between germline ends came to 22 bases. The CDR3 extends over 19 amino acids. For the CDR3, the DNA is TGTGCCAGCAGTCGCCGCCGGACGGGACGGGACTCAACTAATGAAAAACTGTTTTTT. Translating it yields CASSRRRTGRDSTNEKLFF.

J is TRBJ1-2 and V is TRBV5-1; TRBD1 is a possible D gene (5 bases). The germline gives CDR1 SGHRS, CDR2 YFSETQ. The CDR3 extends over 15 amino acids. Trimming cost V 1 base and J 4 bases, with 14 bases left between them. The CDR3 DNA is TGCGCCAGCAGCTTGTCCGATACCCAGGGCTATGGCTACACCTTC. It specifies CASSLSDTQGYGYTF.

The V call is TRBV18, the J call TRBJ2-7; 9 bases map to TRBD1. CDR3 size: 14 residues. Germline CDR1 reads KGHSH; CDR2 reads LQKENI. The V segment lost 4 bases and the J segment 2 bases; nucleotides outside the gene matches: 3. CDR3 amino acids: CASSLDRGTYEQYF. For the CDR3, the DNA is TGTGCCAGCTCACTTGACAGGGGGACCTACGAGCAGTACTTC.

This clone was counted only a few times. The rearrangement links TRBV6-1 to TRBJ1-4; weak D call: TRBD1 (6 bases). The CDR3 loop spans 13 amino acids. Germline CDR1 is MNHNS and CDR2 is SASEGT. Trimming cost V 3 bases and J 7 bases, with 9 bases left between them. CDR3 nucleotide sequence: TGTGCCAGCAGTGAGGGACAAGCTGAAAAACTGTTTTTT. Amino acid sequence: CASSEGQAEKLFF.

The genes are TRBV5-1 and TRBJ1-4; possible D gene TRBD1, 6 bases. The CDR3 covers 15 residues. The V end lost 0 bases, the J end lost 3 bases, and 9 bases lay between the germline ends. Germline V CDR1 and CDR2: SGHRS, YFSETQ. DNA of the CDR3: TGCGCCAGCAGCTTGGTGTCAGGGGCTAATGAAAAACTGTTTTTT. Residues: CASSLVSGANEKLFF.

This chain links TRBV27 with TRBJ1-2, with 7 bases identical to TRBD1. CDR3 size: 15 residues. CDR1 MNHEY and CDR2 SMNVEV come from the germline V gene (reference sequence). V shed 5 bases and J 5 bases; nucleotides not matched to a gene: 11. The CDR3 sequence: CASSPREGGNYGYTF. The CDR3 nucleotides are TGTGCCAGCAGTCCCCGCGAAGGGGGCAATTATGGCTACACCTTC.

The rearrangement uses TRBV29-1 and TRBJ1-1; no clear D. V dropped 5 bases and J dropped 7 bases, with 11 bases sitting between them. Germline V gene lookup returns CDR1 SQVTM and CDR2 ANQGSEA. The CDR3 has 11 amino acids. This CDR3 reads CSVFRAGEAFF. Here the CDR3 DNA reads TGCAGCGTTTTCCGGGCGGGTGAAGCTTTCTTT.

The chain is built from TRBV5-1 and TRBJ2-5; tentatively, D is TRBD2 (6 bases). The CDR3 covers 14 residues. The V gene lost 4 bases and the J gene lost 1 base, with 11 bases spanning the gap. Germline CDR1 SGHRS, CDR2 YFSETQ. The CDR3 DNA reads TGCGCCAGCAGCCTCGGGACTCCCCAAGAGACCCAGTACTTC. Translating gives CASSLGTPQETQYF.

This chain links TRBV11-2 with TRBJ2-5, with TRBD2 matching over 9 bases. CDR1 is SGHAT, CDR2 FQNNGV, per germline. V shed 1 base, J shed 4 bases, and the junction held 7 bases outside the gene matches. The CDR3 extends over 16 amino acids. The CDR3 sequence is CASSLVLAGLIETQYF. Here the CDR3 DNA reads TGTGCCAGCAGCTTAGTCCTAGCGGGGCTGATAGAGACCCAGTACTTC.

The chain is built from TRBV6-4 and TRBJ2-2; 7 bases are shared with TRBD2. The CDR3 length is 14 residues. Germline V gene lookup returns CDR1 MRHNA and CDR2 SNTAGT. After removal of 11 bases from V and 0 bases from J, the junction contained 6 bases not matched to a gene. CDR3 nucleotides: TGTGCCGCACGACTAGCCTCGAACACCGGGGAGCTGTTTTTT. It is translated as CAARLASNTGELFF.